The 31 T cell receptor beta chains given below trace back to one sample, sequenced in a study of blood T cell repertoires in COVID-19. Clones were read by immunoSEQ multiplex PCR, and TCRdb kept only the in-frame ones, dropping some. The sample shows roughly 250,000 clones, approximately 83% of them seen only once. Sequencing used peripheral blood. These receptors came from a man aged 45 to 65 with active or convalescent COVID-19.

The genes are TRBV6-2 or TRBV6-3 and TRBJ2-2, with D unresolved. Per germline, CDR1 MNHEY and CDR2 SVGEGT. The CDR3 runs 14 residues. Deletions cut 2 bases from V and 7 bases from J, with 11 bases between. CDR3 sequence reads: CASSYVGSGGELFF. CDR3 coding DNA: TGTGCCAGCAGTTACGTTGGTTCGGGCGGGGAGCTGTTTTTT.

V and J are TRBV18 and TRBJ1-2; no definite D call. There are 13 residues in the CDR3. The germline gives CDR1 KGHSH, CDR2 LQKENI. Trimming removed 5 bases from V and 5 bases from J, with 12 bases in between. The CDR3 region is CASSGRLLYGYTF. The CDR3 nucleotides are TGTGCCAGCTCAGGCAGACTATTATATGGCTACACCTTC.

This rearrangement joins TRBV5-8 to TRBJ2-3; 8 bases fit TRBD2. The CDR3 runs 17 residues. Germline CDR1 and CDR2: SGHTS and YDEGEE. The junction had 11 bases not matched to a gene; V was cut back by 0 bases and J by 5 bases. CDR3 residues: CASSLGGTLAGQDTQYF. The CDR3 DNA reads TGTGCCAGCAGCTTGGGTGGGACTCTAGCGGGCCAAGATACGCAGTATTTT.

V and J are TRBV5-1 and TRBJ2-1; the D is unclear. The CDR3 runs 12 residues. Germline values: CDR1 SGHRS, CDR2 YFSETQ. The ends were cut back, 1 base at V and 7 bases at J, with 6 bases in the middle. The CDR3 loop reads CASSLTRNEQFF. The CDR3 nucleotides read TGCGCCAGCAGCTTGACGAGGAATGAGCAGTTCTTC.

The rearrangement joins TRBV9 to TRBJ2-1, with TRBD2 matching 14 bases. Trimming at V came to 3 bases and at J to 12 bases, leaving 11 bases not matched to a gene. The CDR3 extends over 16 amino acids. Germline V CDR1 and CDR2: SGDLS, YYNGEE. CDR3 sequence (DNA): TGTGCCAGCAGCGGAAGACTAGCGGGGGGGCAGATAGGGCAGTTCTTC. This sequence encodes CASSGRLAGGQIGQFF. Filled out from reference TRBV9 and TRBJ2-1, the complete variable domain reads DSGVTQTPKHLITATGQRVTLRCSPRSGDLSVYWYQQSLDQGLQFLIQYYNGEERAKGNILERFSAQQFPDLHSELNLSSLELGDSALYFCASSGRLAGGQIGQFFGPGTRLTVL.

This clone has just a few counts. The chain links TRBV7-6 to TRBJ1-1, with 8 bases identical to TRBD1. Germline CDR1 and CDR2: SGHVS and FNYEAQ. The length of the CDR3 is 17 residues. V shed 3 bases and J 0 bases; nucleotides not matched to a gene: 9. The CDR3 reads CASSFLTGGVMNTEAFF. The CDR3 nucleotides are TGTGCCAGCAGCTTTCTTACAGGGGGAGTTATGAACACTGAAGCTTTCTTT.

The chain joins TRBV5-4 to TRBJ1-1; unclear D gene. Germline CDR1 reads SGHNT; CDR2 reads YYREEE (reference sequence). The CDR3 is made up of 13 amino acids. Deletions cut 1 base from V and 1 base from J, with 5 bases between. The CDR3 DNA reads as TGTGCCAGCAGCTTGCCGGGGAACACTGAAGCTTTCTTT. This gives the protein CASSLPGNTEAFF.

The V and J genes are TRBV6-2 or TRBV6-3 and TRBJ1-1, with TRBD1 identical over 9 bases. Germline CDR1 MNHEY, CDR2 SVGEGT. With V trimmed by 3 bases and J by 0 bases, 11 bases remained unmatched. CDR3 size: 18 residues. The CDR3 DNA follows: TGTGCCAGCAGTTATGTTCAGGACAGGGGTTTGATGAACACTGAAGCTTTCTTT. This translates into CASSYVQDRGLMNTEAFF.

This chain links TRBV5-6 with TRBJ1-3; D is uncertain. Germline-derived CDR1 and CDR2 are SGHDT and YYEEEE. V was shortened by 1 base and J by 0 bases, with 8 bases between the two germline ends. This CDR3 has 15 amino acids. The CDR3 DNA sequence: TGTGCCAGCAGCTTGAGTCCCAGCTCTGGAAACACCATATATTTT. Its translation: CASSLSPSSGNTIYF.

The chain employs TRBV6-5 and TRBJ1-1; maybe TRBD1 (6 bases). The germline gives CDR1 MNHEY, CDR2 SVGAGI. CDR3 length: 14 amino acids. Trimming cost V 8 bases and J 4 bases, with 17 bases left between them. This CDR3 is CASGWLGGGTEAFF. The CDR3 nucleotides are TGTGCCAGCGGATGGCTTGGGGGCGGCACTGAAGCTTTCTTT.

CDR3 DNA: TGTGCCAGCAGTGATAGGGGGCGGGACACTGAAGCTTTCTTT. Translation: CASSDRGRDTEAFF. The chain joins TRBV2 to TRBJ1-1; TRBD1 matches at 7 bases. V was pared by 3 bases and J by 3 bases, with 4 bases of the junction left unmatched. Germline V gene lookup returns CDR1 SNHLY and CDR2 FYNNEI. The CDR3 is 14 residues long.

This clone was found once. The rearrangement links TRBV6-5 to TRBJ2-1; 11 nucleotides align to TRBD2. Germline CDR1 MNHEY, CDR2 SVGAGI. J lost 4 bases, V lost 4 bases, and 3 bases had no gene match. The CDR3 is 15 residues long. The CDR3 bases are TGTGCCAGCAGTTTTCCTAGCGGGGGGTACAATGAGCAGTTCTTC. Translating it yields CASSFPSGGYNEQFF.

This chain connects TRBV30 to TRBJ1-1; 12 bases match TRBD1. Germline CDR1 and CDR2: GTSNPN and SVGIG (reference sequence). There are 12 residues in the CDR3. Unmatched junction bases numbered 4, after V lost 3 bases and J lost 11 bases. CDR3 amino acids: CAWRGTGGLAFF. The CDR3 nucleotides are TGTGCCTGGAGAGGGACAGGGGGCCTCGCTTTCTTT.

V usage is TRBV28 and J usage is TRBJ1-3; D unclear. Looked up from germline, CDR1 is MDHEN and CDR2 is SYDVKM. The CDR3 loop spans 13 amino acids. Trimming cost V 3 bases and J 5 bases, with 8 bases left between them. Here the CDR3 DNA reads TGTGCCAGCAGTTTCTTACATAGAAACACCATATATTTT. Its translation: CASSFLHRNTIYF.

The chain has TRBV2 and TRBJ1-2; TRBD1 matches at 8 bases. CDR1 is SNHLY and CDR2 is FYNNEI in the germline V gene. V was clipped by 1 base and J by 4 bases; unmatched bases: 5. CDR3 length equals 15 residues. DNA of the CDR3: TGTGCCAGCAGTGAAGGGCAGGGGGCATTCTATGGCTACACCTTC. Translation gives CASSEGQGAFYGYTF. Variable domain in full (rest from reference TRBV2 and TRBJ1-2): EPEVTQTPSHQVTQMGQEVILRCVPISNHLYFYWYRQILGQKVEFLVSFYNNEISEKSEIFDDQFSVERPDGSNFTLKIRSTKLEDSAMYFCASSEGQGAFYGYTFGSGTRLTVV.

The rearrangement joins TRBV25-1 to TRBJ1-1; D is possibly TRBD1 (5 bases). V gave up 6 bases and J gave up 4 bases, with 21 bases separating them. The length of the CDR3 is 16 residues. CDR1 and CDR2 from the germline V gene are MGHDK and SYGVNS. In DNA, the CDR3 is TGTGCCAGCAGGGCCCAGGGTGGAGGGGAGACCACTGAAGCTTTCTTT. It is translated as CASRAQGGGETTEAFF. The variable domain in full, completed from reference TRBV25-1 and TRBJ1-1, reads EADIYQTPRYLVIGTGKKITLECSQTMGHDKMYWYQQDPGMELHLIHYSYGVNSTEKGDLSSESTVSRIRTEHFPLTLESARPSHTSQYLCASRAQGGGETTEAFFGQGTRLTVV.

The gene calls are TRBV14 and TRBJ2-5; 8 bases agree with TRBD2. V gave up 2 bases and J gave up 2 bases; unmatched junction bases: 4. In germline, CDR1 is SGHDN, CDR2 FVKESK. This CDR3 is 15 amino acids long. DNA for the CDR3: TGTGCCAGCAGCCAATTGCGGGGGGTTCAAGAGACCCAGTACTTC. Its translation is CASSQLRGVQETQYF.

This clone has just a few counts. This sequence joins TRBV9 and TRBJ2-3, with 13 bases fitting TRBD2. The CDR3 length is 14 residues. After removal of 4 bases from V and 6 bases from J, the junction contained 2 bases not matched to a gene. The germline gives CDR1 SGDLS, CDR2 YYNGEE. DNA of the CDR3: TGTGCCAGCAGCACTAGCGGGGGGGTCGATACGCAGTATTTT. Its protein is CASSTSGGVDTQYF.

This clone was counted a single time. The rearrangement links TRBV2 to TRBJ2-5; no firm D call. V dropped 4 bases and J dropped 3 bases, with 15 bases sitting between them. Germline assignment: CDR1 SNHLY and CDR2 FYNNEI. The CDR3 consists of 15 residues. Here the CDR3 DNA reads TGTGCCAGCAGTGCACCCACTTTTAGAAAAGAGACCCAGTACTTC. Its translation is CASSAPTFRKETQYF.

This chain uses TRBV27 with TRBJ1-4; D not certain. Trimming took 4 bases from V and 3 from J, leaving 3 bases between them. This CDR3 contains 12 residues. Germline loops: CDR1 MNHEY, CDR2 SMNVEV (reference sequence). This CDR3 is CASSSANEKLFF. The CDR3 DNA is TGTGCCAGCAGTTCAGCTAATGAAAAACTGTTTTTT.

The chain recombines TRBV12-3 or TRBV12-4 with TRBJ1-2; D gene unclear. Trimming took off 2 bases at V and 5 bases at J, with 9 bases between the two ends. CDR3 length: 13 amino acids. The chain's CDR3 is CASSLNSPYGYTF. CDR3 DNA sequence: TGTGCCAGCAGTTTAAACAGTCCTTATGGCTACACCTTC.

The V gene is TRBV29-1, the J gene TRBJ1-1, with a tentative D call TRBD1 (6 bases). Germline V CDR1 and CDR2: SQVTM, ANQGSEA. CDR3 size: 14 residues. Trimming removed 4 bases at V and 0 bases at J, with 12 bases between. DNA of the CDR3: TGCAGCGTTGTGGGTCAGGGGTTGAACACTGAAGCTTTCTTT. This sequence encodes CSVVGQGLNTEAFF.

This clone appeared once. This chain links TRBV7-2 with TRBJ1-1; tentatively, D is TRBD1 (5 bases). Germline V gives CDR1 SGHTA, CDR2 FQGNSA. Trimming pared 0 bases from V and 7 bases from J, leaving 9 bases between. CDR3 length equals 13 residues. CDR3 bases: TGTGCCAGCAGCTTAGCGCGAGGACATGAAGCTTTCTTT. Amino acids: CASSLARGHEAFF.

This clone was seen only once. This chain connects TRBV29-1 to TRBJ1-1; the D is unclear. The ends were cut back, 3 bases at V and 11 bases at J, with 13 bases in the middle. The CDR3 contains 11 residues. Germline loops: CDR1 SQVTM, CDR2 ANQGSEA. The CDR3 protein is CSVEYPEPAFF. In DNA, the CDR3 is TGCAGCGTTGAGTATCCCGAGCCGGCTTTCTTT.

This clone was found a few times. The V call is TRBV19, the J call TRBJ2-7; 11 nucleotides align to TRBD2. J was trimmed by 5 bases and V by 4 bases; bases with no gene match: 7. CDR1 is LNHDA and CDR2 is SQIVND in the germline V gene (reference sequence). The CDR3 runs 15 residues. The CDR3 DNA reads TGTGCCAGTAGTAACCTAGCGGGGGGCTTCAACGAGCAGTACTTC. Translation gives CASSNLAGGFNEQYF.

V gene TRBV6-2 or TRBV6-3 combines with J gene TRBJ1-5; a weak D match, TRBD1 (5 bases). Per germline, CDR1 MNHEY and CDR2 SVGEGT. V lost 0 bases, J lost 5 bases, and 20 bases lay in between. The CDR3 sequence is 18 residues long. The CDR3 DNA is TGTGCCAGCAGTTACTCGAACCCCACAGGTCAAGCTTATCAGCCCCAGCATTTT. Encoded protein: CASSYSNPTGQAYQPQHF.

The genes are TRBV28 and TRBJ1-6; D unresolved. V was trimmed by 5 bases and J by 3 bases, leaving 14 bases between them. CDR3 length equals 16 residues. The germline V gene encodes CDR1 MDHEN and CDR2 SYDVKM. The CDR3 region is CASSLPQEFYNSPLHF. The CDR3 nucleotides read TGTGCCAGCAGTCTCCCGCAGGAATTCTATAATTCACCCCTCCACTTT. Complete variable domain (other parts from reference TRBV28 and TRBJ1-6): DVKVTQSSRYLVKRTGEKVFLECVQDMDHENMFWYRQDPGLGLRLIYFSYDVKMKEKGDIPEGYSVSREKKERFSLILESASTNQTSMYLCASSLPQEFYNSPLHFGNGTRLTVT.

CDR3 sequence: CASSLREKLYEKLFF. The CDR3 DNA follows: TGTGCCAGCTCACTGCGCGAGAAGTTATATGAAAAACTGTTTTTT. The V gene is TRBV18, the J gene TRBJ1-4; no clear D. This CDR3 is 15 amino acids long. V lost 4 bases and J 6 bases, leaving 15 bases between the germline ends. The germline CDR1 and CDR2 sequences are KGHSH and LQKENI.

The genes are TRBV21-1 and TRBJ1-1. TRBV21-1 is a recognized pseudogene. The CDR3 contains 15 residues. CDR3 region: CASSKGEQENTEAFF. Here the CDR3 DNA reads TGTGCCAGCAGCAAAGGGGAGCAGGAGAACACTGAAGCTTTCTTT.

J is TRBJ1-1 and V is TRBV6-5; TRBD1 aligns across 8 bases. The CDR3 runs to 13 residues. Trimming took 5 bases from V and 7 from J; bases not matched to a gene: 6. Germline V gives CDR1 MNHEY, CDR2 SVGAGI. The CDR3 bases are TGTGCCAGCAGTACTCACAGGGGGGGTGAAGCTTTCTTT. Residues: CASSTHRGGEAFF.

The CDR3 nucleotides are TGTGCCAGCAGCTGGCCCCCGGGACAGGGTTTTTTGTCTGGAAACACCATATATTTT. Protein product: CASSWPPGQGFLSGNTIYF. J is TRBJ1-3 and V is TRBV7-2, with TRBD1 matching 9 bases. Germline lookup yields CDR1 SGHTA and CDR2 FQGNSA. J was trimmed by 1 base and V by 4 bases; bases with no gene match: 14. This CDR3 contains 19 residues.